This T cell receptor (beta chain) stems from a study of cytomegalovirus exposure and HLA in healthy donors. Whole-study findings and limits: Most subjects' HLA-A and HLA-B alleles were reportedly predicted from TCR beta sequences. Productive status was seen about 90% or about 30% of the time for most TCR beta V segments in an earlier analysis. Many donors carried some public TCRs, although rarity characterized most TCR sequences. It was 150 or so TCR beta chains that were listed as cytomegalovirus-associated.

A multiplex PCR was run with 60 Vbeta primers and 13 Jbeta primers. Measured with immunoSEQ multiplex PCR; TCRdb has only the in-frame clones, and not every one. The sample consists of around 110,000 clones, roughly 80% of them appearing once. Details on this clone: Antigen: not known.

The CDR3 spans 13 residues. In germline, CDR1 is SGHDT, CDR2 YYEEEE. Trimming took 0 bases from V and 10 from J, leaving 8 bases between them. This clonotype originated in a man aged 35 to 55 in good health and CMV-seronegative. The chain links TRBV5-6 to TRBJ1-6; maybe TRBD1 (6 bases). Sequenced input: PBMCs. CDR3: CASSLGGGSPLHF. DNA of the CDR3: TGTGCCAGCAGCTTGGGTGGGGGCTCACCCCTCCACTTT.